Listed below are T cell receptor beta chains from one sample, sequenced in a study of CD8 T cells in ankylosing spondylitis. TCRdb reprocessed the 5' RACE reads with MiXCR, giving one entry per CDR3 protein. The data show approximately 540,000 distinct CDR3 sequences, about an eighth seen once. The sample comprised blood, either unsorted or a sorted T cell fraction (not recorded which). The receptors were gathered from a male donor with ankylosing spondylitis. Both conserved end residues are part of each CDR3. Each record gives: CDR3 length, V gene, D gene, J gene, clone size, CDR3 protein, CDR3 DNA. D genes are given only for firm matches. Clone size, where shown, is once, few, many, or a class for clones that have expanded.

16,TRBV7-9,TRBD2,TRBJ2-1,-,CASSRLAGVPHNEQFF,TGTGCCAGCAGCCGACTAGCGGGAGTTCCCCACAATGAGCAGTTCTTC
16,TRBV12-3/TRBV12-4,TRBD2,TRBJ2-1,-,CASRLTSGGKGNEQFF,TGTGCCAGCAGACTGACTAGCGGGGGAAAAGGAAATGAGCAGTTCTTC
15,TRBV29-1,TRBD2,TRBJ2-5,few,CSVSWASGSGETQYF,TGCAGCGTTTCATGGGCTAGCGGGAGTGGAGAGACCCAGTACTTC
13,TRBV29-1,-,TRBJ2-1,many,CSVTPDSYNEQFF,TGCAGCGTGACCCCGGATTCCTACAATGAGCAGTTCTTC
11,TRBV2,-,TRBJ2-3,few,CASVVADTQYF,TGTGCCAGCGTCGTGGCAGATACGCAGTATTTT
15,TRBV5-1,-,TRBJ2-2,many,CASSLVTPPSGELFF,TGCGCCAGCAGCTTGGTGACACCTCCTTCAGGGGAGCTGTTTTTT
11,TRBV6-2/TRBV6-3,-,TRBJ2-7,-,CASSGSLEQYF,TGTGCCAGCAGTGGGAGCCTCGAGCAGTACTTC
16,TRBV27,-,TRBJ1-5,-,CASSPRPQSPNQPQHF,TGTGCCAGCAGTCCCCGACCCCAATCTCCTAATCAGCCCCAGCATTTT
16,TRBV7-2,TRBD2,TRBJ2-1,-,CASSPRTSGANNEQFF,TGTGCCAGCAGCCCCCGGACTAGCGGGGCCAACAATGAGCAGTTCTTC
14,TRBV24-1,-,TRBJ1-1,-,CATSVGGRNTEAFF,TGTGCCACCAGTGTTGGGGGGCGTAACACTGAAGCTTTCTTT
16,TRBV18,-,TRBJ2-1,few,CASSGGIADSYNEQFF,TGTGCCAGCTCTGGAGGGATAGCGGACTCCTACAATGAGCAGTTCTTC
15,TRBV11-3,-,TRBJ2-3,few,CASSLDTVRTDTQYF,TGTGCCAGCAGCTTAGATACAGTCCGCACAGATACGCAGTATTTT
10,TRBV20-1,-,TRBJ2-1,-,CSAYSNEQFF,TGCAGTGCCTATTCCAATGAGCAGTTCTTC
15,TRBV5-1,-,TRBJ1-1,many,CASSLEGGGNTEAFF,TGCGCCAGCAGCTTGGAAGGCGGAGGGAACACTGAAGCTTTCTTT
17,TRBV7-6,-,TRBJ2-3,-,CASSLGVFGIRTDTQYF,TGTGCCAGCAGCTTAGGGGTATTCGGGATACGCACAGATACGCAGTATTTT
16,TRBV2,-,TRBJ1-6,many,CASSPTQGYFNSPLHF,TGTGCCAGCAGTCCAACCCAGGGGTATTTCAATTCACCCCTCCACTTT
11,TRBV20-1,-,TRBJ1-2,-,CSATQSYGYTF,TGCAGTGCTACCCAGAGCTATGGCTACACCTTC
14,TRBV5-1,-,TRBJ2-1,few,CATREYPSYNEQFF,TGCGCCACCCGGGAATACCCCTCCTACAATGAGCAGTTCTTC
14,TRBV7-9,-,TRBJ1-2,few,CASSLASGIHGYTF,TGTGCCAGCAGCTTAGCCTCAGGGATTCACGGCTACACCTTC
13,TRBV11-3,-,TRBJ2-5,-,CASSNSQTQTQYF,TGTGCCAGCAGCAATAGCCAGACCCAGACCCAGTACTTC